The present TCR beta chain was sequenced within a study of blood T cell repertoires in COVID-19. Study as a whole: COVID-19 samples collected from the United States, Italy and Spain covered acute and convalescent phases. T cells, B-cell-depleted T cells, or PBMCs provided the cDNA or gDNA that served as material.

Under the authors' procedure: The authors estimated nucleated cell counts from reference gene primer amplification. TCRdb keeps only in-frame clones here, not all; method: immunoSEQ multiplex PCR. The V and J calls and the clone size are those of that table, but D and trimming were determined from the DNA. The data contain around 120,000 clones, less than 75% of them singletons. This CDR3 comprises 14 residues. V was pared by 2 bases and J by 2 bases, with 9 bases between. Germline V CDR1 and CDR2: SGHTA, FQGNSA. The specimen sequenced was peripheral blood. This rearrangement joins TRBV7-2 to TRBJ1-1; D gene ambiguous. The TCR comes from a human donor with acute or convalescent COVID-19. The donor label of this sample is uncertain. This CDR3 is CASSLTVTNTEAFF. The CDR3 region has the DNA TGTGCCAGCAGCTTAACAGTGACAAACACTGAAGCTTTCTTT.